The 14 T cell receptor beta chains given below trace back to one sample, sequenced in a study of PD-L1 blockade in urothelial cancer. The time point here: pretreatment peripheral blood. Profiled with immunoSEQ multiplex PCR; TCRdb holds only in-frame clones, not every one. The sample lists some 120,000 clones; approximately 84% were seen once. The starting material was PBMCs, obtained around atezolizumab (anti-PD-L1) treatment. All receptors come from a man aged 45-60 years with urothelial cancer.

The V and J genes are TRBV5-1 and TRBJ2-3; D is unclear. Germline CDR1 is SGHRS and CDR2 is YFSETQ. The length of the CDR3 is 12 residues. V gave up 4 bases and J gave up 4 bases, with 7 bases separating them. The CDR3 nucleotides are TGCGCCAGCAGCAATAGCCCAGATACGCAGTATTTT. It translates to CASSNSPDTQYF.

This clone was picked up one time. This chain joins TRBV5-6 and TRBJ1-2, with 10 bases fitting TRBD1. CDR1 is SGHDT and CDR2 is YYEEEE in the germline V gene. CDR3 length: 14 residues. Trimming cost V 4 bases and J 2 bases; bases outside gene matches: 2. The CDR3 region has the DNA TGTGCCAGCAGCGCGGGACAGGGGAACTATGGCTACACCTTC. It translates to CASSAGQGNYGYTF.

This chain joins TRBV11-2 and TRBJ2-5, with D possibly matching TRBD2 (5 bases). The CDR3 runs 18 residues. CDR1 SGHAT and CDR2 FQNNGV come from the germline V gene. V was pared by 5 bases and J by 0 bases, with 22 bases between. For the CDR3, the DNA is TGTGCCAGCAGCCCCAGTTTAGCGACCGACCGGTACCAAGAGACCCAGTACTTC. Translated: CASSPSLATDRYQETQYF.

This rearrangement joins TRBV2 to TRBJ1-2; a possible D gene is TRBD1 (5 bases). This CDR3 is built from 15 residues. V was cut by 0 bases and J by 4 bases, with 12 bases left in between. Germline assignment: CDR1 SNHLY and CDR2 FYNNEI. CDR3 sequence (DNA): TGTGCCAGCAGTGAAGCGCCTGGTGGGGCCTATGGCTACACCTTC. It specifies CASSEAPGGAYGYTF.

The chain joins TRBV9 to TRBJ2-1, with D perhaps matching TRBD1 (5 bases). Germline loops: CDR1 SGDLS, CDR2 YYNGEE. The length of the CDR3 is 17 residues. V was cut by 4 bases and J by 4 bases, with 21 bases left in between. Here the CDR3 DNA reads TGTGCCAGCAGCCAAGGACAATTTTGGATGGAGTACAATGAGCAGTTCTTC. Amino acid sequence: CASSQGQFWMEYNEQFF.

The chain employs TRBV7-2 and TRBJ1-2, with 9 bases fitting TRBD1. V shed 0 bases and J 6 bases; nucleotides not matched to a gene: 2. CDR3 size: 14 residues. In germline, CDR1 is SGHTA, CDR2 FQGNSA. As DNA, the CDR3 is TGTGCCAGCAGCTTAGCCGGGACAGGGAATGGCTACACCTTC. Its protein is CASSLAGTGNGYTF.

J is TRBJ2-1 and V is TRBV19; D might be TRBD1 (6 bases). CDR1 is LNHDA and CDR2 is SQIVND in the germline V gene (reference sequence). This CDR3 spans 12 amino acids. V dropped 6 bases and J dropped 8 bases, with 11 bases sitting between them. CDR3: CASSPQGDEQFF. The CDR3 DNA reads as TGTGCCAGTAGCCCACAGGGAGATGAGCAGTTCTTC.

V is TRBV19 and J is TRBJ1-1; D is unclear. Per germline, CDR1 LNHDA and CDR2 SQIVND (reference sequence). Trimming took off 6 bases at V and 3 bases at J, with 11 bases between the two ends. The CDR3 totals 13 residues. The CDR3 nucleotides read TGTGCCAGTAGCCGGTTGTCTGACACTGAAGCTTTCTTT. Its translation is CASSRLSDTEAFF.

This clone was seen a few times. This chain joins TRBV4-1 and TRBJ1-3; maybe TRBD1 (5 bases). The CDR3 spans 17 residues. Germline-derived CDR1 and CDR2 are MGHRA and YSYEKL. V gave up 0 bases and J gave up 0 bases, with 12 bases separating them. In DNA, the CDR3 is TGCGCCAGCAGCCAAGATGGGAGGGGAGGCTCTGGAAACACCATATATTTT. It specifies CASSQDGRGGSGNTIYF.

This clone was seen a single time. The chain is built from TRBV7-2 and TRBJ2-3, with unresolved D. This CDR3 spans 15 amino acids. V lost 1 base to trimming and J lost 5 bases, with 13 bases between them. The germline V gene has CDR1 SGHTA and CDR2 FQGNSA. The CDR3: CASSLGDGAVDTQYF. The CDR3 DNA reads as TGTGCCAGCAGCTTAGGCGATGGAGCTGTAGATACGCAGTATTTT.

The CDR3: CASSLDKIGEQFF. CDR3 DNA: TGTGCCAGCAGCTTAGATAAGATCGGTGAGCAGTTCTTC. The J gene is TRBJ2-1, the V gene TRBV11-2, with no clear D. The CDR3 runs 13 residues. The V and J ends lost 0 bases and 9 bases respectively, with 9 bases between them. Germline CDR1 SGHAT, CDR2 FQNNGV.

The chain employs TRBV25-1 and TRBJ1-4; 7 bases fit TRBD1. Germline V gene sequence: CDR1 MGHDK, CDR2 SYGVNS. V trimming: 5 bases; J trimming: 2 bases; junction bases outside the gene matches: 5. The CDR3 covers 15 residues. DNA for the CDR3: TGTGCCAGCAGTCAAGGGGGCCTGACTAATGAAAAACTGTTTTTT. This sequence encodes CASSQGGLTNEKLFF.

This clone has only one observation. This chain uses TRBV6-5 with TRBJ1-5, with unresolved D. The length of the CDR3 is 14 residues. Trimming stripped 0 bases from V and 4 bases from J, with 7 bases between. Germline V CDR1 and CDR2: MNHEY, SVGAGI. The CDR3 bases are TGTGCCAGCAGTTACTCCCAGGAAAATCAGCCCCAGCATTTT. Translating it yields CASSYSQENQPQHF.

V is TRBV7-9 and J is TRBJ2-1; maybe TRBD2 (6 bases). The V gene's germline CDR1 is SEHNR and CDR2 FQNEAQ (reference sequence). V lost 5 bases to trimming and J lost 4 bases, with 15 bases between them. The CDR3 consists of 15 residues. This CDR3 reads CASSRRDSGYNEQFF. CDR3 DNA: TGTGCCAGCAGCCGACGGGACTCCGGTTACAATGAGCAGTTCTTC.